This TCR beta chain was sequenced in a study of T cell changes during pregnancy in multiple sclerosis. The germline V gene has CDR1 MNHEY and CDR2 SMNVEV (reference sequence). V was clipped by 3 bases and J by 0 bases, with 14 bases between them. The CDR3 totals 16 residues. The data were produced by immunoSEQ multiplex PCR, yet TCRdb's version contains in-frame clones alone and is incomplete. The sample holds roughly 30,000 clones, approximately 91% seen once. The rearrangement links TRBV27 to TRBJ1-1; no reliable D call. Sequencing was performed on CD8+ T cells from peripheral blood mononuclear cells, taken before pregnancy. The receptor was isolated from a female donor with multiple sclerosis, enrolled in a pregnancy study. In DNA form, the CDR3 reads TGTGCCAGCAGTTTGTCCGTACGCACAATGAACACTGAAGCTTTCTTT. As protein: CASSLSVRTMNTEAFF.